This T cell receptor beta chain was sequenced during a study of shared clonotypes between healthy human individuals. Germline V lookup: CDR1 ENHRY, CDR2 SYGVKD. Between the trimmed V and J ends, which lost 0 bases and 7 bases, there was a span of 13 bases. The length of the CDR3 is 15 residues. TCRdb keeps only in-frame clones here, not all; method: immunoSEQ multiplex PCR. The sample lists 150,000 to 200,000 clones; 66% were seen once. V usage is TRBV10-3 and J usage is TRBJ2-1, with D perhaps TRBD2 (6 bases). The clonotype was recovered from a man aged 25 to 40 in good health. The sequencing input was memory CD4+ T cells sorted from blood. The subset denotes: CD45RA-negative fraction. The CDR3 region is CAISESTRGDNEQFF. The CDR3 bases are TGTGCCATCAGTGAGTCGACTAGAGGGGATAATGAGCAGTTCTTC.